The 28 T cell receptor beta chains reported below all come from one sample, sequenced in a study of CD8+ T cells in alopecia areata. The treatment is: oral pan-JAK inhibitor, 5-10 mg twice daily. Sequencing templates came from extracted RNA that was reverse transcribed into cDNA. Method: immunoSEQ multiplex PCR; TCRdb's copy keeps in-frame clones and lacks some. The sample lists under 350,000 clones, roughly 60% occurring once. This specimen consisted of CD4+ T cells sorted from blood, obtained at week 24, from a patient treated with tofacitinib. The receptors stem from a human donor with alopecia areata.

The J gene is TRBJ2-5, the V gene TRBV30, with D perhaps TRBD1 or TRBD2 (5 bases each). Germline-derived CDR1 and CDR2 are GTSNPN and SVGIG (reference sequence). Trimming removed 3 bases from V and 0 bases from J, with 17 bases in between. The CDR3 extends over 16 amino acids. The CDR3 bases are TGTGCCTGGAGCCGTAGAGGGACCGCGTACCAAGAGACCCAGTACTTC. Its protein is CAWSRRGTAYQETQYF. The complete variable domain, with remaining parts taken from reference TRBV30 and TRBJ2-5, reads SQTIHQWPATLVQPVGSPLSLECTVEGTSNPNLYWYRQAAGRGLQLLFYSVGIGQISSEVPQNLSASRPQDRQFILSSKKLLLSDSGFYLCAWSRRGTAYQETQYFGPGTRLLVL.

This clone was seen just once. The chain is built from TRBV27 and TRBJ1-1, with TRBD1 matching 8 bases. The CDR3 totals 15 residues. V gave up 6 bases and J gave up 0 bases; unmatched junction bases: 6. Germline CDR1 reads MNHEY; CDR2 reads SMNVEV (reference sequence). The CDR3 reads CASRDGDRMNTEAFF. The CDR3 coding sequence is TGTGCCAGCAGGGACGGGGACAGGATGAACACTGAAGCTTTCTTT.

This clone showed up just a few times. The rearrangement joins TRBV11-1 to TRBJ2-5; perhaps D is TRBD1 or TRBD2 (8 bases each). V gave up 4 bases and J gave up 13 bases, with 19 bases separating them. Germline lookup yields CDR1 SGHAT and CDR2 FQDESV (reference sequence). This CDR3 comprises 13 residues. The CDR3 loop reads CASSSRGDRSRYF. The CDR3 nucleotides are TGTGCCAGCAGCTCGCGGGGGGACAGGAGCCGGTACTTC.

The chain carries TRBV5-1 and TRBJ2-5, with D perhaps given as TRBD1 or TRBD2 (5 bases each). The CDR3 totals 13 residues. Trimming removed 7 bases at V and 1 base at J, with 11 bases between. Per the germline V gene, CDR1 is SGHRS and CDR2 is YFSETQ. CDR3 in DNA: TGCGCCAGCGGGAGTGGGGCCCAAGAGACCCAGTACTTC. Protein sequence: CASGSGAQETQYF.

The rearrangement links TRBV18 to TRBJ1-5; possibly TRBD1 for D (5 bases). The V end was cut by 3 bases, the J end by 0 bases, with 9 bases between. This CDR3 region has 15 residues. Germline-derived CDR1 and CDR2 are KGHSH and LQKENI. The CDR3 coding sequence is TGTGCCAGCTCACCCGCACAGGCTAGCAATCAGCCCCAGCATTTT. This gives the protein CASSPAQASNQPQHF.

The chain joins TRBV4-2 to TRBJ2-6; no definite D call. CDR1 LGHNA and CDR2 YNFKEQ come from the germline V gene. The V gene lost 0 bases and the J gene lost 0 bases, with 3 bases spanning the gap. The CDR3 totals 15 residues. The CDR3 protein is CASSQDASGANVLTF. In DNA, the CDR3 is TGTGCCAGCAGCCAAGATGCCTCTGGGGCCAACGTCCTGACTTTC.

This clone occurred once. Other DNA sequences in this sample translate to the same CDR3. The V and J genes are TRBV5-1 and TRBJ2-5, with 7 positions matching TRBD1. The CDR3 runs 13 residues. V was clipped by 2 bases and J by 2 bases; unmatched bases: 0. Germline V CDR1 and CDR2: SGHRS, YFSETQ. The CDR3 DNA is TGCGCCAGCAGCTTACAGGGGCAAGAGACCCAGTACTTC. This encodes CASSLQGQETQYF.

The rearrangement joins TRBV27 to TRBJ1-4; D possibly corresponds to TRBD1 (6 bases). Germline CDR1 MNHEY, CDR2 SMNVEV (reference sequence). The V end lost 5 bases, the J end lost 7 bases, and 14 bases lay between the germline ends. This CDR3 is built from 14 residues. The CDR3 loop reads CASSPDRLGEKLFF. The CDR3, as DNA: TGTGCCAGCAGTCCAGACAGGCTAGGTGAAAAACTGTTTTTT. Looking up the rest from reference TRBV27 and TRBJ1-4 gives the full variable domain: EAQVTQNPRYLITVTGKKLTVTCSQNMNHEYMSWYRQDPGLGLRQIYYSMNVEVTDKGDVPEGYKVSRKEKRNFPLILESPSPNQTSLYFCASSPDRLGEKLFFGSGTQLSVL.

The DNA for the CDR3 is TGTGCCCACCGGATCTCGAACACCGGGGAGCTGTTTTTT. Translation: CAHRISNTGELFF. The chain carries TRBV30 and TRBJ2-2; D is ambiguous. The CDR3 loop spans 13 amino acids. Germline V gene sequence: CDR1 GTSNPN, CDR2 SVGIG (reference sequence). V was trimmed by 8 bases and J by 0 bases, leaving 10 bases between them.

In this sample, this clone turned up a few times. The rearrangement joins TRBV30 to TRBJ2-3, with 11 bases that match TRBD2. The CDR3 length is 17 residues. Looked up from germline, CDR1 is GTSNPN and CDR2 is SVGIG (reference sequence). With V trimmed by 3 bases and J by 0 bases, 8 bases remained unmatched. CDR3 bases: TGTGCCTGGAGCTTCAGGACTAGCGGGCTAAGCACAGATACGCAGTATTTT. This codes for CAWSFRTSGLSTDTQYF.

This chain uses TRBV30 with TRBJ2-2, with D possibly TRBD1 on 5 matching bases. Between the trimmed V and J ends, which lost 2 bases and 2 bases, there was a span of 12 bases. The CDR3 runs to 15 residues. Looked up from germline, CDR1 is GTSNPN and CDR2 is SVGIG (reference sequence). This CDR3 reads CAWSPDTGNTGELFF. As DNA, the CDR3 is TGTGCCTGGAGTCCCGACACAGGAAACACCGGGGAGCTGTTTTTT.

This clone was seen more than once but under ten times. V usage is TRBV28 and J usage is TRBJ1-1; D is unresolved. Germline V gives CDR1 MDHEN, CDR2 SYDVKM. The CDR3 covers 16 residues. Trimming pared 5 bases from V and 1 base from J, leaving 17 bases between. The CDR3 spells CASSGGRRAGNTEAFF. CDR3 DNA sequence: TGTGCCAGCAGTGGAGGGAGAAGGGCGGGGAACACTGAAGCTTTCTTT.

Written as DNA, the CDR3 is TGCGCCAGCAGCTTGGAAATTGAGGGGGGCACTGAAGCTTTCTTT. As protein: CASSLEIEGGTEAFF. The chain joins TRBV5-1 to TRBJ1-1; D may be TRBD1 (6 bases). The germline V and J ends were trimmed by 0 bases and 4 bases, with 13 bases remaining between them. This CDR3 contains 15 residues. CDR1 SGHRS and CDR2 YFSETQ come from the germline V gene.

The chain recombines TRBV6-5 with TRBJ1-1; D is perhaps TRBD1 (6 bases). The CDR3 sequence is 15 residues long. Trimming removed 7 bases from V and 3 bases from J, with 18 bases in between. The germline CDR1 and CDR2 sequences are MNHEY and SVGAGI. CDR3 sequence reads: CASMALDRMDTEAFF. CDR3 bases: TGTGCCAGCATGGCCCTCGACAGGATGGACACTGAAGCTTTCTTT.

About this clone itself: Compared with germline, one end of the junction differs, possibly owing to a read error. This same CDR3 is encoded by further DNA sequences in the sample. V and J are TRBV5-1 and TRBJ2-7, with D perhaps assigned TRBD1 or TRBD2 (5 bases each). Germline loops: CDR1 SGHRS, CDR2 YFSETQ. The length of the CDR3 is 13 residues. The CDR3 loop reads CASSFQGGDEQYF. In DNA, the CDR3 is TGCGCCAGCAGCTTTCAGGGTGGGGACGAGCAGTACTTT. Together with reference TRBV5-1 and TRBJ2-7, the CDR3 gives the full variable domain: KAGVTQTPRYLIKTRGQQVTLSCSPISGHRSVSWYQQTPGQGLQFLFEYFSETQRNKGNFPGRFSGRQFSNSRSEMNVSTLELGDSALYLCASSFQGGDEQYFGPGTRLTVT.

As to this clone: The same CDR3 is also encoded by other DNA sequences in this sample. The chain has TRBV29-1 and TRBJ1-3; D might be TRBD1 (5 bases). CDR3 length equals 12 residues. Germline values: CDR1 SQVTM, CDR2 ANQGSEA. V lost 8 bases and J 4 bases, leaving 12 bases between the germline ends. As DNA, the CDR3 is TGCAGCCTTCGGGGGGACGGAAACACCATATATTTT. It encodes CSLRGDGNTIYF.

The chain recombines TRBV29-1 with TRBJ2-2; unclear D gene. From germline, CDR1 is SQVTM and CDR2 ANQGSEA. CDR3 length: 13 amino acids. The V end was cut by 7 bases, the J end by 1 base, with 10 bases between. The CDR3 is CSAGNRNTGELFF. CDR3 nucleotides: TGCAGCGCCGGAAACAGGAACACCGGGGAGCTGTTTTTT.

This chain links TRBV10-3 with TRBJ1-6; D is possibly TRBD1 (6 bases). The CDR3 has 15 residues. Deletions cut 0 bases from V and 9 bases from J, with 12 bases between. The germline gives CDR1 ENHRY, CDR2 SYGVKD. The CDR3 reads CAISESGGLVSPLHF. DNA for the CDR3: TGTGCCATCAGTGAGTCCGGGGGGCTTGTTTCACCCCTCCACTTT.

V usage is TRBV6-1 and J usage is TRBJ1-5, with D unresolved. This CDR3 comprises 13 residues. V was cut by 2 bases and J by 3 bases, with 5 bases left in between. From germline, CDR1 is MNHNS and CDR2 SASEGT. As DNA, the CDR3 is TGTGCCAGCAGTGAAAGGGACAATCAGCCCCAGCATTTT. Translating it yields CASSERDNQPQHF.

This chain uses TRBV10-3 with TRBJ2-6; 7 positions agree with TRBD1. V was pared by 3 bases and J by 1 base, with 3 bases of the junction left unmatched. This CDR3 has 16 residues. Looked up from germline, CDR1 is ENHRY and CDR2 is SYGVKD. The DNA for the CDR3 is TGTGCCATCAGTGATACAGGGGTTTCTGGGGCCAACGTCCTGACTTTC. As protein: CAISDTGVSGANVLTF.

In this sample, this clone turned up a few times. CDR3: CASSIDIGRYEQYF. The CDR3 DNA reads as TGTGCCAGTAGTATTGACATCGGCCGGTACGAGCAGTACTTC. The chain employs TRBV19 and TRBJ2-7; no clear D gene. Germline assignment: CDR1 LNHDA and CDR2 SQIVND (reference sequence). The V gene lost 3 bases and the J gene lost 4 bases, with 13 bases spanning the gap. The CDR3 has 14 amino acids.

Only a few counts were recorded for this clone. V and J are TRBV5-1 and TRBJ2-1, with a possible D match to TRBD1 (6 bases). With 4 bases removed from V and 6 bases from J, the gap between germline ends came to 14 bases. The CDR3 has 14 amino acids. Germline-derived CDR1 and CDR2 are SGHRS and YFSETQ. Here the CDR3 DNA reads TGCGCCAGCAGCCAAGTAGAAGGGGGCAATGAGCAGTTCTTC. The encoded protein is CASSQVEGGNEQFF.

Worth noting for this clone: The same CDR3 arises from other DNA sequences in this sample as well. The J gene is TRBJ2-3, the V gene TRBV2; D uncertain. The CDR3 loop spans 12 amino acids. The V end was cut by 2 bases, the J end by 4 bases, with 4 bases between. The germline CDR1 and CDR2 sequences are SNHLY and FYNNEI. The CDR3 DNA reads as TGTGCCAGCAGTGAACGGGCAGATACGCAGTATTTT. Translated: CASSERADTQYF.

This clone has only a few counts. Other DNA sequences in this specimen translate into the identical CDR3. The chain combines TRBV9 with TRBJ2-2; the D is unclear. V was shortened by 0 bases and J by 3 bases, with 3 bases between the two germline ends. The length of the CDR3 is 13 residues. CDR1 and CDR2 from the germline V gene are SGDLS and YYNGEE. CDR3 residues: CASSVEYTGELFF. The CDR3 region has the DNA TGTGCCAGCAGCGTAGAGTACACCGGGGAGCTGTTTTTT. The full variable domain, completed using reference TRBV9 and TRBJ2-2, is DSGVTQTPKHLITATGQRVTLRCSPRSGDLSVYWYQQSLDQGLQFLIQYYNGEERAKGNILERFSAQQFPDLHSELNLSSLELGDSALYFCASSVEYTGELFFGEGSRLTVL.

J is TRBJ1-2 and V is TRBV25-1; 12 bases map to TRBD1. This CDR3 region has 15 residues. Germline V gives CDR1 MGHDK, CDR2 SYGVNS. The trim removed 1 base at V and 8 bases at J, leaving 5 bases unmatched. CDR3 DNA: TGTGCCAGCAGTGAATCCGGGACAGGGGGCTTAGGCTACACCTTC. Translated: CASSESGTGGLGYTF.

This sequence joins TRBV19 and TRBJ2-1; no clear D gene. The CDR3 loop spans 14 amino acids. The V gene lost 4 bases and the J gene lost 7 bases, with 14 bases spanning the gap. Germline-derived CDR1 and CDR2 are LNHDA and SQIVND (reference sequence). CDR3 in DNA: TGTGCCAGTAGTACCACGCAGCGATCTAATGAGCAGTTCTTC. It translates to CASSTTQRSNEQFF.

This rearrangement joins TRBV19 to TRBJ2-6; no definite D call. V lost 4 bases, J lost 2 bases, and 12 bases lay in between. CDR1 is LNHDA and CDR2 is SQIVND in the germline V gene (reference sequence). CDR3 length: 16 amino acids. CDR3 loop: CASSSYTVAGANVLTF. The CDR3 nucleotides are TGTGCCAGTAGTAGTTACACAGTAGCTGGGGCCAACGTCCTGACTTTC.

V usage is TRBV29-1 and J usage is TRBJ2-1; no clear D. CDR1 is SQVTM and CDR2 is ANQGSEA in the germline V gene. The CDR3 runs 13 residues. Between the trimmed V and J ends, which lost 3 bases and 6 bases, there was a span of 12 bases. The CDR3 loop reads CSVDTAWGNEQFF. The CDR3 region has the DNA TGCAGCGTTGATACAGCGTGGGGCAATGAGCAGTTCTTC.